The present T cell receptor beta chain was sequenced within a study of T cell responses to AZD1222 COVID-19 vaccine. Produced via immunoSEQ multiplex PCR; TCRdb's table is partial and in-frame only. The sample lists more than 150,000 clones, roughly 90% occurring once. Germline-derived CDR1 and CDR2 are SGHDN and FVKESK. The CDR3 sequence is 15 residues long. Unmatched junction bases numbered 7, after V lost 4 bases and J lost 2 bases. The chain is built from TRBV14 and TRBJ1-2; TRBD1 matches at 7 bases. Sequenced here: peripheral blood, sampled 28 days after the second AZD1222 dose. The receptor's source is an adult who received the AZD1222 COVID-19 vaccine. CDR3 nucleotide sequence: TGTGCCAGCAGCCGATTAGACAGGGACAACTATGGCTACACCTTC. Translated, it gives CASSRLDRDNYGYTF.